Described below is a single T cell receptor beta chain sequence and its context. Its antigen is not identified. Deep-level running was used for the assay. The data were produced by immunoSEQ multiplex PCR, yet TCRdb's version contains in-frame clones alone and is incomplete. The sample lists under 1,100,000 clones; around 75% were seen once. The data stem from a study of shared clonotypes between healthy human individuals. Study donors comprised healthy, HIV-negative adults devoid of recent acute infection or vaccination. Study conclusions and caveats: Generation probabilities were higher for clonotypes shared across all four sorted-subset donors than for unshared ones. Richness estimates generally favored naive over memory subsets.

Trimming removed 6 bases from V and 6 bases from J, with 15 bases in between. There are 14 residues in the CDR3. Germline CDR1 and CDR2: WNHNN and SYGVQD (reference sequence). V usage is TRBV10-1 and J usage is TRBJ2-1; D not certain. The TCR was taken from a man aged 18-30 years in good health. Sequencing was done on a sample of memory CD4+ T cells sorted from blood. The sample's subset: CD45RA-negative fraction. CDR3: CASSRATTVNEQFF. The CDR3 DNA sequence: TGCGCCAGCAGCCGGGCCACAACCGTCAATGAGCAGTTCTTC.